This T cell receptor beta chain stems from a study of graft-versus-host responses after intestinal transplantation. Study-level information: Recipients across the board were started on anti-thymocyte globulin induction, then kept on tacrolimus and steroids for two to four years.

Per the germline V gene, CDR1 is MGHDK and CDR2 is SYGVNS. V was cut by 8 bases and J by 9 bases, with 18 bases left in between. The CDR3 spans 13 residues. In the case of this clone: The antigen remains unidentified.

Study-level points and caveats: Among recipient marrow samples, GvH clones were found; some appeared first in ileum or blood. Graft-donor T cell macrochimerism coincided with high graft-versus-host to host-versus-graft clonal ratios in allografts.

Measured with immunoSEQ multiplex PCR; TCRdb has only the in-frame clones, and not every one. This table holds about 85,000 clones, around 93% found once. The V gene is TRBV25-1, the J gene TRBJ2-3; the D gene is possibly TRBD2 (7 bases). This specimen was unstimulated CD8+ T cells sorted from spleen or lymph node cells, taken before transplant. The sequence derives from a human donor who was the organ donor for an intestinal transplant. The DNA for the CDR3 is TGTGCCAGCGGAGTGGCCGAGGGGGGGACGCAGTATTTT. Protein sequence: CASGVAEGGTQYF.